The 24 T cell receptor beta chains listed next were all sequenced from one sample in a study. TCRdb re-called the 5' RACE reads through MiXCR, storing one row per CDR3 protein. Of roughly 50,000 distinct CDR3 sequences listed, 17% are singletons. Sequenced input: naive CD4+ T cells sorted from blood. The subset: naive CD4+ T cells, CD4+CD45RA+CD25-. The origin of the receptors is a female donor with breast cancer.

This clonotype was counted at least ten times. The V and J genes are TRBV4-2 and TRBJ2-4; D is ambiguous. The V and J ends lost 0 bases and 12 bases respectively, with 12 bases between them. The germline CDR1 and CDR2 sequences are LGHNA and YNFKEQ. The length of the CDR3 is 13 residues. The CDR3 reads CASSQELLQTQYF. The DNA for the CDR3 is TGTGCCAGCAGCCAAGAGCTTCTGCAAACTCAGTACTTC.

Many counts were recorded for this clonotype. The chain is built from TRBV6-5 and TRBJ2-7, with TRBD1 as a possible D gene (6 bases). V dropped 0 bases and J dropped 2 bases, with 14 bases sitting between them. The germline gives CDR1 MNHEY, CDR2 SVGAGI. CDR3 length equals 16 residues. CDR3 sequence: CASSYSGRGTPYEQYF. The CDR3 DNA follows: TGTGCCAGCAGTTACTCGGGCAGGGGAACTCCCTACGAGCAGTACTTC.

Many counts were recorded for this clonotype. Relative to the germline gene, one junction end is altered; a read error may explain this. The gene calls are TRBV7-9 and TRBJ2-7, with 9 nucleotides matching TRBD1. This CDR3 contains 14 residues. The germline gives CDR1 SEHNR, CDR2 FQNEAQ (reference sequence). CDR3 protein: CASSVAGTGSEQYF. The CDR3 DNA reads as TGTGCCAGCAGCGTAGCCGGGACAGGGAGCGAGCAGTACTTC.

V and J are TRBV20-1 and TRBJ2-3; 9 bases fit TRBD2. This CDR3 is 16 amino acids long. J gave up 3 bases and V 0 bases, and 7 bases lay outside the gene matches. The germline V gene encodes CDR1 DFQATT and CDR2 SNEGSKA (reference sequence). This CDR3 reads CSARDRGRAATDTQYF. In DNA form, the CDR3 reads TGCAGTGCTAGAGATCGCGGGAGGGCCGCTACAGATACGCAGTATTTT.

This clonotype has just a few counts. Here the CDR3 reads CASSSGTAGAFF. The CDR3 bases are TGTGCCAGCAGCTCAGGGACCGCGGGCGCGTTCTTC. This chain links TRBV11-3 with TRBJ2-1, with D possibly being TRBD1 or TRBD2 (5 bases each). Germline V gene sequence: CDR1 SGHNT, CDR2 YENEEA. The CDR3 spans 12 residues. V lost 4 bases and J 15 bases, leaving 16 bases between the germline ends.

The chain employs TRBV18 and TRBJ1-4, with a possible D match to TRBD1 (6 bases). The CDR3 extends over 14 amino acids. Germline loops: CDR1 KGHSH, CDR2 LQKENI. V lost 3 bases to trimming and J lost 5 bases, with 10 bases between them. The CDR3 DNA sequence: TGTGCCAGCTCACCTGACAGGCAGAATGAAAAACTGTTTTTT. The encoded protein is CASSPDRQNEKLFF.

The gene calls are TRBV20-1 and TRBJ2-4, with TRBD2 matching over 8 bases. Germline-derived CDR1 and CDR2 are DFQATT and SNEGSKA (reference sequence). Trimming removed 6 bases from V and 0 bases from J; junction bases left unmatched: 7. The CDR3 consists of 15 residues. As DNA, the CDR3 is TGCAGTGCGCGGGGGGCAGATCTAGCCAAAAACATTCAGTACTTC. It specifies CSARGADLAKNIQYF.

This clonotype was found a few times. This chain connects TRBV12-3 or TRBV12-4 to TRBJ2-2; 7 bases match TRBD2. Unmatched junction bases numbered 5, after V lost 5 bases and J lost 5 bases. This CDR3 has 14 residues. The CDR3 coding sequence is TGTGCCAGCAGTCGGGTACTAGCGACCGGGGAGCTGTTTTTT. This translates into CASSRVLATGELFF.

This clonotype was picked up a small number of times. J is TRBJ1-2 and V is TRBV7-8; possible D gene TRBD1, 5 bases. Germline V gene sequence: CDR1 SGHVS, CDR2 FQNEAQ. The V gene lost 0 bases and the J gene lost 7 bases, with 15 bases spanning the gap. This CDR3 contains 15 residues. The CDR3 DNA is TGTGCCAGCAGCTTAGCGGCGGGGCCCGGGGGTGGCTACACCTTC. Translation: CASSLAAGPGGGYTF.

This clonotype was counted only a few times. The chain links TRBV3-1 to TRBJ1-1; possible D gene TRBD1, 6 bases. V was trimmed by 4 bases and J by 7 bases, leaving 16 bases between them. The CDR3 covers 14 residues. The germline CDR1 and CDR2 sequences are LGHDT and YNNKEL (reference sequence). This CDR3 reads CASSLGGGNGEAFF. CDR3 coding DNA: TGTGCCAGCAGCCTTGGGGGGGGCAACGGTGAAGCTTTCTTT.

This clonotype showed up many times. This chain uses TRBV4-1 with TRBJ2-4; no reliable D call. Deletions cut 1 base from V and 7 bases from J, with 14 bases between. Germline CDR1 and CDR2: MGHRA and YSYEKL. This CDR3 comprises 15 residues. CDR3 nucleotides: TGCGCCAGCAGCCAAGGGGCCCGTGAAGGGAACATTCAGTACTTC. Its translation: CASSQGAREGNIQYF.

J is TRBJ2-3 and V is TRBV20-1; 10 positions match TRBD2. Germline-derived CDR1 and CDR2 are DFQATT and SNEGSKA (reference sequence). The length of the CDR3 is 13 residues. V shed 6 bases and J 4 bases; nucleotides not matched to a gene: 4. The CDR3 here is CSAQREGPDTQYF. The CDR3 DNA sequence: TGCAGTGCACAGCGGGAGGGCCCAGATACGCAGTATTTT.

This clonotype was found a few times. The V and J genes are TRBV5-1 and TRBJ2-1, with a tentative D call TRBD1 (6 bases). Trimming took off 7 bases at V and 5 bases at J, with 13 bases between the two ends. This CDR3 spans 13 amino acids. The germline CDR1 and CDR2 sequences are SGHRS and YFSETQ. The CDR3 sequence is CASAQGDNNEQFF. The DNA of the CDR3 is TGCGCCAGCGCACAGGGAGATAACAATGAGCAGTTCTTC.

V usage is TRBV24-1 and J usage is TRBJ1-2; D is uncertain. The CDR3 covers 14 residues. V was shortened by 4 bases and J by 4 bases, with 12 bases between the two germline ends. Germline loops: CDR1 KGHDR, CDR2 SFDVKD. CDR3 region: CATSESWGGYGYTF. DNA of the CDR3: TGTGCCACCAGTGAATCGTGGGGTGGCTATGGCTACACCTTC.

Worth noting for this clonotype: With a much larger clone just one base away, this may be a read error. The rearrangement links TRBV12-3 or TRBV12-4 to TRBJ1-5; D gene ambiguous. This CDR3 is 14 amino acids long. CDR3 residues: CASSLGGGYQPHHF. CDR3 in DNA: TGTGCCAGCAGTTTAGGGGGAGGGTATCAGCCCCATCATTTT.

This clonotype was seen more than once but under ten times. V is TRBV5-1 and J is TRBJ2-1; TRBD2 might be the D (6 bases). Trimming took off 0 bases at V and 8 bases at J, with 12 bases between the two ends. The CDR3 runs 14 residues. CDR1 and CDR2 from the germline V gene are SGHRS and YFSETQ. CDR3 DNA: TGCGCCAGCAGCTTGGTTTCTTCGGGGGATGAGCAGTTCTTC. It translates to CASSLVSSGDEQFF.

The sample holds many counts of this clonotype. Compared with germline, one end of the junction differs, possibly owing to a read error. The chain is built from TRBV7-6 and TRBJ2-3, with a possible D match to TRBD2 (6 bases). There are 14 residues in the CDR3. Germline CDR1 SGHVS, CDR2 FNYEAQ. CDR3 bases: TGTGCCAGCAGGTTAGCGGAGGGCACAGATACGCAGTATTTT. It encodes CASRLAEGTDTQYF.

Only a few counts were recorded for this clonotype. The chain recombines TRBV4-1 with TRBJ2-7; 12 nucleotides align to TRBD2. J lost 4 bases, V lost 4 bases, and 5 bases had no gene match. Germline CDR1 is MGHRA and CDR2 is YSYEKL. The CDR3 runs 15 residues. Here the CDR3 DNA reads TGCGCCAGCAGCCTCGGACTAGCGGGAAATTACGAGCAGTACTTC. It codes for CASSLGLAGNYEQYF.

There are many counts of this clonotype. The V call is TRBV28, the J call TRBJ2-1; no definite D call. V lost 6 bases and J lost 9, with 12 bases in between. Germline V gene data show CDR1 as MDHEN and CDR2 as SYDVKM. The CDR3 is 12 residues long. This CDR3 is CASSSASSEQFF. CDR3 in DNA: TGTGCCAGCAGCTCAGCGTCGAGTGAGCAGTTCTTC.

There are a few counts of this clonotype. The V gene is TRBV20-1, the J gene TRBJ2-6; D is unresolved. This CDR3 region has 14 residues. V was shortened by 1 base and J by 4 bases, with 8 bases between the two germline ends. Germline V lookup: CDR1 DFQATT, CDR2 SNEGSKA (reference sequence). The CDR3 DNA reads TGCAGTGCTAGAGGGGCTGCCGGGGCCAACGTCCTGACTTTC. The encoded protein is CSARGAAGANVLTF.

This clonotype was picked up many times. CDR3 region: CSAYQGGETEAFF. The DNA for the CDR3 is TGCAGTGCGTATCAGGGGGGAGAGACTGAAGCTTTCTTT. The J gene is TRBJ1-1, the V gene TRBV20-1, with 7 bases identical to TRBD1. CDR3 length: 13 amino acids. The germline CDR1 and CDR2 sequences are DFQATT and SNEGSKA (reference sequence). The V segment lost 6 bases and the J segment 5 bases; nucleotides outside the gene matches: 9.

On this clonotype: One end of the junction fails to match germline, which may point to a read error. The chain uses TRBV7-9 and TRBJ2-5; D could derive from TRBD1 or TRBD2 (5 bases each). From germline, CDR1 is SEHNR and CDR2 FQNEAQ (reference sequence). This CDR3 contains 14 residues. Here the CDR3 reads CASKGTGPVETQYF. Written as DNA, the CDR3 is TGTGCTAGCAAGGGTACGGGACCCGTAGAGACCCAGTACTTC.

This clonotype has more than one count but fewer than ten. It may be a read error: a sequence one base away is much more abundant. This chain connects TRBV5-1 to TRBJ2-4; D is undetermined. There are 15 residues in the CDR3. Germline CDR1 SGHRS, CDR2 YFSETQ. The CDR3: CASSLADMAKNMQYF. In nucleotides, the CDR3 is TGCGCCAGCAGCTTGGCGGATATGGCCAAAAACATGCAGTACTTC.

A note on this clonotype: A read error may account for a junction end that differs from germline. This chain links TRBV5-5 with TRBJ2-5; weak D call: TRBD2 (5 bases). Germline lookup yields CDR1 SGHKS and CDR2 YYEKEE (reference sequence). CDR3 length: 16 amino acids. Here the CDR3 reads CVSSSLGAPPGETQYF. CDR3 DNA sequence: TGTGTCAGCAGCTCCCTTGGCGCACCCCCGGGGGAGACCCAGTACTTC.